This T cell receptor (beta chain) was profiled in a study of technical replicates of blood from a handful of donors. With 5 bases removed from V and 5 bases from J, the gap between germline ends came to 18 bases. The germline V gene encodes CDR1 SGHTA and CDR2 FQGTGA. This CDR3 has 16 residues. The method was immunoSEQ multiplex PCR; TCRdb's version includes in-frame clones alone and lacks a portion of them. The sample lists approximately 80,000 clones, around nine tenths occurring once. This receptor was taken from a human donor in good health. V and J are TRBV7-3 and TRBJ2-2; maybe TRBD2 (6 bases). Material for sequencing was T cells isolated from PBMCs. CDR3 sequence: CASSPGDGSRTGELFF. As DNA, the CDR3 is TGTGCCAGCAGCCCCGGTGACGGGAGTAGGACCGGGGAGCTGTTTTTT. Variable domain in full (rest from reference TRBV7-3 and TRBJ2-2): GAGVSQTPSNKVTEKGKYVELRCDPISGHTALYWYRQSLGQGPEFLIYFQGTGAADDSGLPNDRFFAVRPEGSVSTLKIQRTERGDSAVYLCASSPGDGSRTGELFFGEGSRLTVL.